The 20 T cell receptor beta chains in this list originate from one sample, sequenced in a study of T-cell reconstitution after alpha-beta-depleted transplantation in children. Researchers prepared the TCRbeta library using unique molecular identifiers, the study reports. TCRdb used MiXCR to reprocess the PCR reads, holding one entry per CDR3 protein. Seen here are approximately 300,000 distinct CDR3 sequences, around 9.1% observed once, and the top ten hold roughly 7%. The sequences come from PBMCs, collected before TCRalphabeta/CD19-depleted stem cell transplant. The receptors were sampled from a boy less than two years old with acute myeloid leukemia, due to receive a stem cell transplant.

Ten or more counts support this clonotype. The chain combines TRBV29-1 with TRBJ2-3; D uncertain. Trimming stripped 0 bases from V and 2 bases from J, with 3 bases between. CDR1 SQVTM and CDR2 ANQGSEA come from the germline V gene. This CDR3 has 12 amino acids. The CDR3 here is CSVEDITDTQYF. The CDR3 region has the DNA TGCAGCGTTGAAGACATCACAGATACGCAGTATTTT.

This clonotype has ten or more counts. The genes are TRBV3-1 and TRBJ2-7; D possibly matches TRBD1 or TRBD2 (5 bases each). V was pared by 0 bases and J by 1 base, with 10 bases between. The CDR3 loop spans 15 amino acids. The germline gives CDR1 LGHDT, CDR2 YNNKEL (reference sequence). The CDR3 DNA reads as TGTGCCAGCAGCCAAGAGAAGGGACGGTCCTACGAGCAGTACTTC. Its translation is CASSQEKGRSYEQYF.

This clonotype showed up many times. This rearrangement joins TRBV5-1 to TRBJ1-5; D not resolved. CDR3 length equals 13 residues. Germline V gives CDR1 SGHRS, CDR2 YFSETQ. The germline V and J ends were trimmed by 4 bases and 1 base, with 6 bases remaining between them. CDR3 DNA sequence: TGCGCCAGCAGCCCCTCGAGCAATCAGCCCCAGCATTTT. This encodes CASSPSSNQPQHF. Full variable domain (missing parts from reference TRBV5-1 and TRBJ1-5): KAGVTQTPRYLIKTRGQQVTLSCSPISGHRSVSWYQQTPGQGLQFLFEYFSETQRNKGNFPGRFSGRQFSNSRSEMNVSTLELGDSALYLCASSPSSNQPQHFGDGTRLSIL.

V usage is TRBV3-1 and J usage is TRBJ2-1; 7 bases fit TRBD2. Unmatched junction bases numbered 7, after V lost 0 bases and J lost 8 bases. CDR1 and CDR2 from the germline V gene are LGHDT and YNNKEL (reference sequence). This CDR3 spans 15 amino acids. This chain's CDR3 is CASSQDGTIGDEQFF. DNA for the CDR3: TGTGCCAGCAGCCAAGATGGGACTATCGGGGATGAGCAGTTCTTC.

This clonotype appeared many times. The chain combines TRBV27 with TRBJ2-1, with 12 bases matching TRBD2. CDR1 is MNHEY and CDR2 is SMNVEV in the germline V gene (reference sequence). V shed 3 bases, J shed 7 bases, and the junction held 10 bases outside the gene matches. The CDR3 contains 17 residues. In DNA, the CDR3 is TGTGCCAGCAGTTTCTCTCTGACTAGCGGGAGAGCAAATGAGCAGTTCTTC. It yields the protein CASSFSLTSGRANEQFF.

The chain employs TRBV7-3 and TRBJ2-7; 9 bases line up with TRBD2. Germline V gives CDR1 SGHTA, CDR2 FQGTGA. CDR3 length equals 15 residues. V lost 5 bases and J lost 2; bases outside the gene matches: 7. The CDR3 bases are TGTGCCAGCAGCCCCGAACTAGCGGGCCCCTACGAGCAGTACTTC. Its protein is CASSPELAGPYEQYF.

This clonotype was seen only a few times. The CDR3 DNA follows: TGTGCCAGCAGCCAAGATCTGTGGGGAGGTCAGTTCTTC. Translated, it gives CASSQDLWGGQFF. The J gene is TRBJ2-1, the V gene TRBV14, with D maybe TRBD2 (6 bases). Germline values: CDR1 SGHDN, CDR2 FVKESK. The CDR3 sequence is 13 residues long. Trimming shortened V by 0 bases and J by 13 bases, and 13 bases separated the two germline ends. The whole variable domain, filled in from reference TRBV14 and TRBJ2-1, reads EAGVTQFPSHSVIEKGQTVTLRCDPISGHDNLYWYRRVMGKEIKFLLHFVKESKQDESGMPNNRFLAERTGGTYSTLKVQPAELEDSGVYFCASSQDLWGGQFFGPGTRLTVL.

This clonotype was detected many times. The chain carries TRBV10-3 and TRBJ2-1; D remains unclear. Germline V gene lookup returns CDR1 ENHRY and CDR2 SYGVKD. There are 15 residues in the CDR3. Trimming took off 4 bases at V and 4 bases at J, with 14 bases between the two ends. The CDR3 DNA reads TGTGCCATCAGTGTCCCAGGCCTTCTGTACAATGAGCAGTTCTTC. The encoded protein is CAISVPGLLYNEQFF.

As for this clonotype: It may be a read error: a sequence one base away is much more abundant. This chain connects TRBV24-1 to TRBJ2-5, with TRBD2 matching 7 bases. CDR3 length: 14 residues. Germline V CDR1 and CDR2: KGHDR, SFDVKD. V dropped 3 bases and J dropped 7; count of bases not matched to a gene: 7. CDR3 loop: CATSDPTSSGTQYF. The CDR3 DNA is TGTGCCACCAGTGATCCGACTAGCTCCGGGACCCAGTACTTC.

This clonotype occurred many times. The rearrangement joins TRBV29-1 to TRBJ1-3, with 8 bases matching TRBD1. Looked up from germline, CDR1 is SQVTM and CDR2 is ANQGSEA. The J segment lost 2 bases and the V segment lost 4 bases, leaving 7 bases of the junction unmatched. The CDR3 spans 15 residues. CDR3 DNA sequence: TGCAGCGTTGCTAGCCAGGGGGCCGCTGGAAACACCATATATTTT. Encoded protein: CSVASQGAAGNTIYF.

This clonotype has at least ten counts. The V gene is TRBV9, the J gene TRBJ2-3; D possibly corresponds to TRBD2 (5 bases). Germline V lookup: CDR1 SGDLS, CDR2 YYNGEE. Trimming stripped 4 bases from V and 1 base from J, with 7 bases between. The CDR3 runs 13 residues. Here the CDR3 reads CASSRTGTDTQYF. CDR3 sequence (DNA): TGTGCCAGCAGCAGGACTGGCACAGATACGCAGTATTTT.

In this sample, this clonotype turned up many times. The V and J genes are TRBV18 and TRBJ2-2, with D unclear. The CDR3 is 13 residues long. V lost 2 bases to trimming and J lost 4 bases, with 5 bases between them. Germline assignment: CDR1 KGHSH and CDR2 LQKENI. As DNA, the CDR3 is TGTGCCAGCTCACCATATCGCACCGGGGAGCTGTTTTTT. Amino acids: CASSPYRTGELFF.

This clonotype appeared many times. This chain joins TRBV10-3 and TRBJ2-1; D assignment may be TRBD1 or TRBD2 (6 bases each). Per germline, CDR1 ENHRY and CDR2 SYGVKD. CDR3 length: 19 residues. The V gene lost 8 bases and the J gene lost 0 bases, with 26 bases spanning the gap. The CDR3 is CAIGSSGGQSHSSYNEQFF. The CDR3 nucleotides are TGTGCCATCGGTTCGTCCGGGGGCCAATCCCATAGCTCCTACAATGAGCAGTTCTTC.

This clonotype was counted at least ten times. The rearrangement joins TRBV5-1 to TRBJ2-1; D gene ambiguous. Germline V gene sequence: CDR1 SGHRS, CDR2 YFSETQ. V gave up 0 bases and J gave up 0 bases, with 16 bases separating them. CDR3 length: 18 amino acids. CDR3 sequence (DNA): TGCGCCAGCAGCTTGGGAACAAAACCTACTGGCTCCTACAATGAGCAGTTCTTC. It encodes CASSLGTKPTGSYNEQFF.

This clonotype was counted many times. This chain uses TRBV5-1 with TRBJ2-7, with a weak D call TRBD2 (6 bases). Germline loops: CDR1 SGHRS, CDR2 YFSETQ. V lost 3 bases and J lost 0, with 16 bases in between. The CDR3 has 16 amino acids. CDR3 sequence reads: CASSSSGLSSSYEQYF. The CDR3 DNA reads TGCGCCAGCAGCTCTTCGGGACTCTCGAGCTCCTACGAGCAGTACTTC.

This clonotype was counted ten times or more. This sequence joins TRBV18 and TRBJ1-2; TRBD1 aligns across 7 bases. After removal of 4 bases from V and 2 bases from J, the junction contained 7 bases not matched to a gene. Germline CDR1 and CDR2: KGHSH and LQKENI. This CDR3 comprises 15 residues. CDR3 coding DNA: TGTGCCAGCTCACGCGGGACAGACATAAACTATGGCTACACCTTC. Protein: CASSRGTDINYGYTF.

The chain links TRBV20-1 to TRBJ2-7; the D is unclear. Trimming left V 5 bases short and J 1 base short, with 6 bases between. The CDR3 has 11 residues. In germline, CDR1 is DFQATT, CDR2 SNEGSKA (reference sequence). The CDR3 nucleotides read TGCAGTGCTCTGGAGTCCTACGAGCAGTACTTC. Protein product: CSALESYEQYF.

The table lists this clonotype with many counts. The V call is TRBV5-1, the J call TRBJ2-7; 8 bases line up with TRBD2. The J segment lost 3 bases and the V segment lost 3 bases, leaving 5 bases of the junction unmatched. The germline gives CDR1 SGHRS, CDR2 YFSETQ. The CDR3 is 14 residues long. CDR3 in DNA: TGCGCCAGCAGCTCCGGCGGGGGGCTCTACGAGCAGTACTTC. Translation gives CASSSGGGLYEQYF.

At least ten counts were recorded for this clonotype. This rearrangement joins TRBV29-1 to TRBJ2-2; no reliable D call. V was pared by 5 bases and J by 6 bases, with 16 bases between. This CDR3 comprises 14 residues. CDR1 is SQVTM and CDR2 is ANQGSEA in the germline V gene. CDR3 sequence reads: CSVRPPGPAGELFF. The DNA of the CDR3 is TGCAGCGTTCGTCCACCCGGTCCGGCCGGGGAGCTGTTTTTT.

Ten or more counts support this clonotype. The chain joins TRBV27 to TRBJ1-4, with 7 bases fitting TRBD1. CDR3 length equals 14 residues. The germline V gene has CDR1 MNHEY and CDR2 SMNVEV (reference sequence). V dropped 3 bases and J dropped 5; count of bases not matched to a gene: 3. The CDR3 DNA follows: TGTGCCAGCAGTTTCCAGGGGGAAAATGAAAAACTGTTTTTT. Protein product: CASSFQGENEKLFF.